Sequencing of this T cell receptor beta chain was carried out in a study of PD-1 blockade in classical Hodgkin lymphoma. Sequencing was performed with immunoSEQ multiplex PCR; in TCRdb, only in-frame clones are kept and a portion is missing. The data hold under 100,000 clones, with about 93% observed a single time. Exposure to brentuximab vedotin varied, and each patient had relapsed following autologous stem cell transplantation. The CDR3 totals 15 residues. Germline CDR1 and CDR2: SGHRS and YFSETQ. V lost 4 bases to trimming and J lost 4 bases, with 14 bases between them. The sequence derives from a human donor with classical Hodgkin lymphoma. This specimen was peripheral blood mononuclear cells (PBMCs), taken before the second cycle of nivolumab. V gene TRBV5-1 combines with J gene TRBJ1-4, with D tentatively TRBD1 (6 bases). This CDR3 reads CASSPYLDSNEKLFF. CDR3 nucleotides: TGCGCCAGCAGCCCCTACCTGGACAGTAATGAAAAACTGTTTTTT.